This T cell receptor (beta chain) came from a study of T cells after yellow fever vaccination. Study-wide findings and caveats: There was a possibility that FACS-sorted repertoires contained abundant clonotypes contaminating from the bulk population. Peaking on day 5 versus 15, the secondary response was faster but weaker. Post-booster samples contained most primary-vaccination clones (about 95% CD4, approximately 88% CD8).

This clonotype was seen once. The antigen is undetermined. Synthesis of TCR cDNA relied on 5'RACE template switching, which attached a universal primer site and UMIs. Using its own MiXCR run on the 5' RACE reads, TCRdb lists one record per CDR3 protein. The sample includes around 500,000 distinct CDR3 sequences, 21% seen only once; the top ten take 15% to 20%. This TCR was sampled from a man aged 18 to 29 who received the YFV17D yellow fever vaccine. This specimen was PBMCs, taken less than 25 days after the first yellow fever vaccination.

The CDR3 coding sequence is TGTGCCCCCCCCCACTCCATACAAGAGACCCAGTACTTC. Amino acids: CAPPHSIQETQYF. The chain joins TRBV24-1 to TRBJ2-5, with D uncertain. Germline CDR1 is KGHDR and CDR2 is SFDVKD. Trimming pared 12 bases from V and 2 bases from J, leaving 15 bases between. CDR3 size: 13 residues.